This section outlines one TCR beta chain sequence together with its context. The target of this receptor is not known. Per-nucleotide qualities are absent, and no much larger clonotype sits a single base away. The data were obtained in a study of blood T cell repertoires in COVID-19 (TCRdb year 2020). About the investigation overall: The collaborator samples originated in the United States, Italy and Spain and spanned the acute and convalescent phases of COVID-19. Samples were obtained from the ongoing ImmuneRACE study (first 160 participants) and from about 1,300 subjects provided by 6 global collaborators. The material from the prospective study consisted of cDNA or gDNA derived from T cells, B-cell-depleted T cells, or PBMCs. A freely available public database, intended as a resource for researchers studying the immune response to SARS-CoV-2, is where the repertoires were released. Deeply sampled blood TCRbeta repertoires from subjects exposed to, actively infected with, or recovered from COVID-19 were included in the dataset. A de-identified subject ID, COVID-19 status, age in years and sex were almost always included in the sample metadata. HLA class I and class II types, where available, came from metadata supplied by the sample provider rather than from assay-based typing. On the study overall, not on this receptor specifically: The amount of clinical and demographic metadata varied by source and participant and was provided uncurated.

The junction shows trimming of 1 base on V and 5 bases on J, plus 14 bases between the germline ends. The CDR3 holds 16 amino acids from the cysteine to the phenylalanine. Only CDR3 DNA is held: 48 bases, read in frame from base 1. CDR1 LGHDT and CDR2 YNNKEL are derived from the germline V gene (reference sequence). The collaborating institutions used their own protocols to collect whole blood in K2EDTA tubes. Collaborator samples were shipped for TCRbeta analysis as frozen whole blood, isolated PBMCs, or DNA extracted from either sample type. TCRbeta CDR3 regions were amplified from genomic DNA using the immunoSEQ Assay, a bias-controlled multiplex PCR. The published analysis was carried out like this. The number of nucleated cells in each sample was estimated by amplification of reference gene primers within the assay. To quantify the absolute abundance of each unique TCRbeta CDR3 rearrangement, sequence reads were collapsed and filtered. For each sample, productive Simpson clonality was calculated as the square root of Simpson's diversity index over productive rearrangements. TCRdb stores this immuneACCESS table with in-frame sequences only. Part of the clones is absent; in the studies checked, under half of the shortfall reflects unresolved V genes, and no reason is known for the rest. The D gene and trimming were derived from the DNA, and the V and J assignments and clone size from that table. This sample lists 200,000 to 300,000 clones; approximately 87% were detected once. In total, the top ten clones hold over 8.5% of the sample.

This chain is built from TRBV3-1 (or the pseudogene TRBV3-2) and TRBJ1-4; the D region possibly corresponds to TRBD1 (5 bases align). Sequenced material: peripheral blood. The origin of this receptor is a human donor in a cohort sampled during active COVID-19. The nucleotides are TGTGCCAGCAGCCAAGGACTCGCAGGGCGGAATGAAAAACTGTTTTTT. It encodes CASSQGLAGRNEKLFF.